This T cell receptor (beta chain) was documented in a study of shared clonotypes between healthy human individuals. Donors had no recently reported acute infections or vaccinations and were HIV-negative. TCRdb's copy holds only in-frame clones and misses some; the assay was immunoSEQ multiplex PCR. The sample lists under 600,000 clones; 97% were seen once. In the case of this clone: Its specificity is not known.

Findings and limits, study-wide: The sole specimen, blood, was sampled, and tissue repertoires likely differ.

The receptor was isolated from a woman in her twenties or thirties in good health. The sequencing input was naive CD4+ T cells sorted from blood. Subset here: CD45RA+ positively selected.

CDR3 DNA: TGCGCCAGCAGCTTGGAGGATGTCCGGTTCTTC. It encodes CASSLEDVRFF. The chain employs TRBV5-1 and TRBJ2-1; D gene uncertain. V was cut by 0 bases and J by 15 bases, with 10 bases left in between. The V gene's germline CDR1 is SGHRS and CDR2 YFSETQ. The CDR3 sequence is 11 residues long.